Shown below are 11 T cell receptor beta chains from a single sample sequenced in a study of T cells in Graves' hyperthyroidism and ophthalmopathy. TCR beta CDR3 sequences were amplified from RNA transcripts. First-round RT-PCR of the TCR CDR3 relied on the HTBI primer set. One entry per CDR3 protein results from TCRdb running MiXCR on the multiplex PCR reads. This sample yields fewer than 250,000 distinct CDR3 sequences, of which less than 20% are seen a single time; about 29% belongs to the top ten. The sample consisted of blood. The source is a woman aged 18 to 35 with Graves' ophthalmopathy.

The V call is TRBV6-1, the J call TRBJ2-7; D may be TRBD1 (5 bases). There are 13 residues in the CDR3. V was cut by 3 bases and J by 0 bases, with 6 bases left in between. Germline V CDR1 and CDR2: MNHNS, SASEGT. The CDR3: CASSEDNSYEQYF. The DNA of the CDR3 is TGTGCCAGCAGTGAGGACAACTCCTACGAGCAGTACTTC.

The chain is built from TRBV9 and TRBJ2-1; TRBD2 matches at 10 bases. The germline V gene encodes CDR1 SGDLS and CDR2 YYNGEE. The V and J ends lost 4 bases and 2 bases, in that order; junction bases with no gene match: 12. This CDR3 spans 18 amino acids. The DNA for the CDR3 is TGTGCCAGCAGCTCCCCTGGGGAGAGCGGGGGGGCCTACAATGAGCAGTTCTTC. Translated: CASSSPGESGGAYNEQFF.

This clonotype was counted many times. The V gene is TRBV27, the J gene TRBJ2-3, with D possibly called TRBD1 or TRBD2 (5 bases each). Germline CDR1 is MNHEY and CDR2 is SMNVEV (reference sequence). Between the trimmed V and J ends, which lost 6 bases and 0 bases, there was a span of 13 bases. The CDR3 extends over 15 amino acids. The CDR3 sequence is CASRFRDGSTDTQYF. As DNA, the CDR3 is TGTGCCAGCAGGTTCCGGGACGGAAGCACAGATACGCAGTATTTT.

This clonotype came up many times. The rearrangement joins TRBV18 to TRBJ2-7, with D perhaps TRBD1 (5 bases). This CDR3 region has 14 residues. V was pared by 3 bases and J by 2 bases, with 11 bases between. Looked up from germline, CDR1 is KGHSH and CDR2 is LQKENI. CDR3 nucleotides: TGTGCCAGCTCACCTAATGGGGCGCCCTACGAGCAGTACTTC. Amino acids: CASSPNGAPYEQYF.

Turning to this clonotype: A read error may be the cause here, since a much bigger clone is one base away. The V and J genes are TRBV19 and TRBJ2-3, with D unclear. V was shortened by 6 bases and J by 3 bases, with 19 bases between the two germline ends. Germline values: CDR1 LNHDA, CDR2 SQIVND (reference sequence). This CDR3 is 16 amino acids long. The CDR3 nucleotides are TGTGCCAGTAGCCGTTGCAGGAGTGGATTTACAGATACGCAGTATTTT. Protein product: CASSRCRSGFTDTQYF. Full variable domain (outside the CDR3, taken from reference TRBV19 and TRBJ2-3): DGGITQSPKYLFRKEGQNVTLSCEQNLNHDAMYWYRQDPGQGLRLIYYSQIVNDFQKGDIAEGYSVSREKKESFPLTVTSAQKNPTAFYLCASSRCRSGFTDTQYFGPGTRLTVL.

The V call is TRBV5-1, the J call TRBJ2-2; D uncertain. Germline CDR1 and CDR2: SGHRS and YFSETQ. CDR3 size: 15 residues. V lost 2 bases and J lost 6, with 14 bases in between. Here the CDR3 reads CASSFFNSVSGELFF. CDR3 nucleotide sequence: TGCGCCAGCAGCTTTTTTAACTCAGTGTCCGGGGAGCTGTTTTTT.

This clonotype was seen ten or more times. V usage is TRBV20-1 and J usage is TRBJ2-5; 10 bases align to TRBD1. From germline, CDR1 is DFQATT and CDR2 SNEGSKA (reference sequence). The CDR3 sequence is 15 residues long. Germline trimming cut 6 bases from V and 4 bases from J; bases unmatched to any gene: 11. CDR3 sequence: CSATSSTGGGETQYF. The CDR3 DNA sequence: TGCAGTGCCACCTCCTCGACAGGGGGCGGAGAGACCCAGTACTTC.

J is TRBJ2-3 and V is TRBV30, with TRBD1 matching 7 bases. Germline CDR1 and CDR2: GTSNPN and SVGIG (reference sequence). This CDR3 region has 17 residues. J was trimmed by 5 bases and V by 4 bases; bases with no gene match: 18. In DNA form, the CDR3 reads TGTGCCTGGAATGTATTCCCCGACAGGGTTGAGGAAGATACGCAGTATTTT. Amino acid sequence: CAWNVFPDRVEEDTQYF.

This clonotype has a count of ten or more. This rearrangement joins TRBV28 to TRBJ2-3; TRBD2 aligns across 7 bases. V was clipped by 3 bases and J by 3 bases; unmatched bases: 9. The V gene's germline CDR1 is MDHEN and CDR2 SYDVKM. The CDR3 extends over 16 amino acids. In DNA, the CDR3 is TGTGCCAGCAGTTTCTCCCAGGCGCGGGAGACAGATACGCAGTATTTT. This gives the protein CASSFSQARETDTQYF.

This clonotype was picked up many times. The chain is built from TRBV6-1 and TRBJ2-3; 10 bases align to TRBD1. V shed 7 bases, J shed 3 bases, and the junction held 7 bases outside the gene matches. The V gene's germline CDR1 is MNHNS and CDR2 SASEGT. The CDR3 extends over 15 amino acids. The CDR3 coding sequence is TGTGCCAGCAACCCGACAGGGGGCAGGACAGATACGCAGTATTTT. Amino acids: CASNPTGGRTDTQYF.

This clonotype showed up many times. The chain recombines TRBV11-2 with TRBJ2-7; 11 positions agree with TRBD2. Germline V CDR1 and CDR2: SGHAT, FQNNGV. CDR3 length equals 16 residues. Trimming cost V 2 bases and J 2 bases; bases outside gene matches: 5. The CDR3 DNA reads TGTGCCAGCAGCTTAACTGTAGCGGGAGGGACCTACGAGCAGTACTTC. Protein product: CASSLTVAGGTYEQYF.